Below are 11 T cell receptor beta chains sequenced from a single sample in a study of OX40 agonist ivuxolimab in advanced cancers. Assay used: immunoSEQ multiplex PCR; TCRdb lists only in-frame clones, some missing. The table lists around 86,000 clones, 93% of them singletons. Sequenced material: CD4+ or CD8+ T cells sorted from blood, taken in a trial of the OX40 agonist ivuxolimab. The source is an adult with an advanced solid tumor such as melanoma, head and neck, liver or kidney cancer.

The chain is built from TRBV28 and TRBJ2-7; D remains ambiguous. Trimming took off 1 base at V and 0 bases at J, with 10 bases between the two ends. Germline assignment: CDR1 MDHEN and CDR2 SYDVKM. CDR3 length: 15 amino acids. CDR3 amino acids: CASSLSRLSSYEQYF. For the CDR3, the DNA is TGTGCCAGCAGTTTATCCCGGCTTAGCTCCTACGAGCAGTACTTC.

The chain has TRBV9 and TRBJ2-1; possibly TRBD1 or TRBD2 for D (6 bases each). In germline, CDR1 is SGDLS, CDR2 YYNGEE. Deletions cut 0 bases from V and 2 bases from J, with 9 bases between. This CDR3 has 15 amino acids. Here the CDR3 reads CASSVERGAYNEQFF. CDR3 DNA sequence: TGTGCCAGCAGCGTAGAAAGGGGGGCCTACAATGAGCAGTTCTTC.

V and J are TRBV28 and TRBJ2-4, with 8 bases that match TRBD1. Germline loops: CDR1 MDHEN, CDR2 SYDVKM. J was trimmed by 8 bases and V by 2 bases; bases with no gene match: 5. The CDR3 consists of 14 residues. The CDR3 region is CASSLDRGGDIQYF. The CDR3 coding sequence is TGTGCCAGCAGTTTAGACAGGGGAGGTGACATTCAGTACTTC.

This chain joins TRBV27 and TRBJ1-1, with D perhaps matching TRBD1 (5 bases). Germline V lookup: CDR1 MNHEY, CDR2 SMNVEV (reference sequence). This CDR3 contains 13 residues. The V end was cut by 7 bases, the J end by 5 bases, with 14 bases between. The CDR3 DNA is TGTGCCAGCACCCTGCCGGGGGGAACTGAAGCTTTCTTT. It specifies CASTLPGGTEAFF.

The chain employs TRBV19 and TRBJ1-1; the D is unclear. The CDR3 extends over 11 amino acids. V lost 5 bases to trimming and J lost 7 bases, with 8 bases between them. Germline assignment: CDR1 LNHDA and CDR2 SQIVND (reference sequence). The CDR3 nucleotides read TGTGCCAGTAGTGCGGGCCGTGAAGCTTTCTTT. Protein: CASSAGREAFF.

V usage is TRBV9 and J usage is TRBJ2-1; the D is unclear. The V and J ends lost 0 bases and 2 bases respectively, with 9 bases between them. CDR1 and CDR2 from the germline V gene are SGDLS and YYNGEE. The CDR3 length is 15 residues. The CDR3 coding sequence is TGTGCCAGCAGCGTAGATCCCCCCCCCTACAATGAGCAGTTCTTC. Protein: CASSVDPPPYNEQFF.

The rearrangement uses TRBV4-3 and TRBJ2-7; 11 nucleotides align to TRBD2. The germline CDR1 and CDR2 sequences are LGHNA and YSLEER. Trimming removed 1 base from V and 4 bases from J; junction bases left unmatched: 15. The CDR3 covers 19 residues. The CDR3 protein is CASSQGLIAGGANWYEQYF. CDR3 coding DNA: TGCGCCAGCAGCCAAGGTCTCATAGCGGGAGGGGCGAATTGGTACGAGCAGTACTTC.

The rearrangement joins TRBV14 to TRBJ1-1; 8 bases fit TRBD1. Looked up from germline, CDR1 is SGHDN and CDR2 is FVKESK. The CDR3 is 16 amino acids. The trim removed 0 bases at V and 4 bases at J, leaving 7 bases unmatched. The DNA for the CDR3 is TGTGCCAGCAGCCAAGATTTGGGGACAGGCCTCACTGAAGCTTTCTTT. It is translated as CASSQDLGTGLTEAFF.

The chain couples TRBV19 to TRBJ2-7; 11 nucleotides match TRBD2. The CDR3 totals 15 residues. V shed 7 bases and J 0 bases; nucleotides not matched to a gene: 5. Germline V gene lookup returns CDR1 LNHDA and CDR2 SQIVND (reference sequence). CDR3 loop: CASNPSGRPSYEQYF. The CDR3, as DNA: TGTGCCAGTAACCCTAGCGGGAGGCCCTCCTACGAGCAGTACTTC.

The rearrangement joins TRBV9 to TRBJ1-1, with D perhaps matching TRBD1 (5 bases). V lost 4 bases, J lost 2 bases, and 18 bases lay in between. The length of the CDR3 is 16 residues. Germline V gene data show CDR1 as SGDLS and CDR2 as YYNGEE. The DNA for the CDR3 is TGTGCCAGCAGCATGGGGAGGGGTCTCGCAAACACTGAAGCTTTCTTT. It specifies CASSMGRGLANTEAFF.

This chain's CDR3 is CASSLWGNNEKLFF. The DNA of the CDR3 is TGTGCCAGCAGCTTATGGGGAAATAATGAAAAACTGTTTTTT. The chain recombines TRBV13 with TRBJ1-4; D is ambiguous. Trimming pared 2 bases from V and 4 bases from J, leaving 8 bases between. The CDR3 length is 14 residues. The germline V gene encodes CDR1 PRHDT and CDR2 FYEKMQ (reference sequence).